The 5 T cell receptor beta chains below were found in one sample sequenced in a study of T cell responses to AZD1222 COVID-19 vaccine. The data were produced by immunoSEQ multiplex PCR, yet TCRdb's version contains in-frame clones alone and is incomplete. The sample has roughly 110,000 clones; roughly 87% are singletons. Sequences were derived from peripheral blood, sampled 28 days after the second AZD1222 dose. Every receptor here comes from an adult who received the AZD1222 COVID-19 vaccine.

This clone was detected only once. This sequence joins TRBV10-3 and TRBJ2-7, with 9 bases matching TRBD1. Germline CDR1 is ENHRY and CDR2 is SYGVKD. The CDR3 spans 14 residues. V shed 6 bases, J shed 5 bases, and the junction held 8 bases outside the gene matches. For the CDR3, the DNA is TGTGCCATCAGGGGGGGACAGGGCGTCCACGAGCAGTACTTC. This gives the protein CAIRGGQGVHEQYF.

The chain uses TRBV10-3 and TRBJ2-3; no reliable D call. V was cut by 6 bases and J by 2 bases, with 12 bases left in between. Per germline, CDR1 ENHRY and CDR2 SYGVKD. The CDR3 is made up of 14 amino acids. The CDR3 protein is CAISLDGDTDTQYF. The CDR3 DNA reads TGTGCCATCAGCTTAGACGGAGACACAGATACGCAGTATTTT.

This chain uses TRBV4-2 with TRBJ2-5; tentative D call: TRBD2 (5 bases). CDR1 is LGHNA and CDR2 is YNFKEQ in the germline V gene. The CDR3 has 15 amino acids. The V gene lost 0 bases and the J gene lost 2 bases, with 10 bases spanning the gap. The CDR3 bases are TGTGCCAGCAGCCAAGATACGGGAAGTCAAGAGACCCAGTACTTC. This translates into CASSQDTGSQETQYF.

The chain combines TRBV6-1 with TRBJ2-3; 9 bases align to TRBD1. Germline assignment: CDR1 MNHNS and CDR2 SASEGT. V was clipped by 6 bases and J by 3 bases; unmatched bases: 7. The CDR3 spans 15 residues. The CDR3 here is CASRYRGLETDTQYF. CDR3 bases: TGTGCCAGCAGATACAGGGGGCTAGAGACAGATACGCAGTATTTT.

V gene TRBV19 combines with J gene TRBJ2-2, with TRBD1 identical over 7 bases. V lost 4 bases and J lost 7; bases outside the gene matches: 6. CDR1 LNHDA and CDR2 SQIVND come from the germline V gene (reference sequence). The CDR3 is made up of 14 amino acids. The CDR3 nucleotides are TGTGCCAGTAGTACCCAGGGGGAAAGCGGGGAGCTGTTTTTT. It encodes CASSTQGESGELFF.